The following is a TCR beta chain sequence with its context. Antigen specificity is unknown. This record comes from a study of CD8 T cells in ankylosing spondylitis. Study observations and caveats: Clones tied to disease were said to be significantly enriched in matched ankylosing spondylitis synovial fluid. Prior literature has documented some motif variants in synovial fluid and blood from reactive arthritis.

V dropped 3 bases and J dropped 7 bases, with 16 bases sitting between them. Germline values: CDR1 SGHRS, CDR2 YFSETQ. The CDR3 runs to 14 residues. TCRdb ran MiXCR on the 5' RACE reads and lists one entry per CDR3 protein. The table includes just over 350,000 distinct CDR3 sequences, 20% detected once. Sequencing was done on a sample of blood, either unsorted or a sorted T cell fraction (not recorded which). J is TRBJ1-1 and V is TRBV5-1, with TRBD1 as a possible D gene (6 bases). This TCR derives from a male donor with ankylosing spondylitis or in good health (not recorded which). CDR3 loop: CASSWENSDSEAFF. CDR3 sequence (DNA): TGCGCCAGCAGCTGGGAAAACTCGGACAGTGAAGCTTTCTTT.